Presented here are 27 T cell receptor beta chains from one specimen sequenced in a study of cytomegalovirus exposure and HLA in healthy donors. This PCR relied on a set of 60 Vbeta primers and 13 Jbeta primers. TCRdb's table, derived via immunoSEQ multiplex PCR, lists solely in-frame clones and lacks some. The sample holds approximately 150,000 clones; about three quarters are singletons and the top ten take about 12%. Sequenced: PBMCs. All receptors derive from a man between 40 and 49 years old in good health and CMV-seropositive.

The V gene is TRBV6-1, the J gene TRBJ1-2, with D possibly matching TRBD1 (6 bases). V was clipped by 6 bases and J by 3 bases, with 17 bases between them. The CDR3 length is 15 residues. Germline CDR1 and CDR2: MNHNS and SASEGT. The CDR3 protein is CASRPNRGADYGYTF. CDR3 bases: TGTGCCAGCAGACCGAATCGGGGGGCAGACTATGGCTACACCTTC.

This CDR3 reads CASSPGGGANYGYTF. Written as DNA, the CDR3 is TGTGCCAGCAGCCCCGGGGGGGGAGCTAACTATGGCTACACCTTC. This chain uses TRBV7-9 with TRBJ1-2; perhaps TRBD1 as D (5 bases). The ends were cut back, 5 bases at V and 0 bases at J, with 13 bases in the middle. CDR1 is SEHNR and CDR2 is FQNEAQ in the germline V gene (reference sequence). This CDR3 region has 15 residues. The complete variable domain, with remaining parts taken from reference TRBV7-9 and TRBJ1-2, reads DTGVSQNPRHKITKRGQNVTFRCDPISEHNRLYWYRQTLGQGPEFLTYFQNEAQLEKSRLLSDRFSAERPKGSFSTLEIQRTEQGDSAMYLCASSPGGGANYGYTFGSGTRLTVV.

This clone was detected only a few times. The DNA for the CDR3 is TGTGCCAGCAGCTTAGCTAACAGGGCAGCTGGAAACACCATATATTTT. Translation: CASSLANRAAGNTIYF. The rearrangement uses TRBV7-9 and TRBJ1-3; possible D gene TRBD1, 6 bases. Germline V gene sequence: CDR1 SEHNR, CDR2 FQNEAQ (reference sequence). The CDR3 sequence is 16 residues long. Trimming took 0 bases from V and 2 from J, leaving 11 bases between them.

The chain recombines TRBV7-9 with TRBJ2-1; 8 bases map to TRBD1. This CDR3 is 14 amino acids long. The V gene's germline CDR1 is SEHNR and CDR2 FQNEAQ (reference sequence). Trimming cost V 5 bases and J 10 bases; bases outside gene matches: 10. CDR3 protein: CASSRVRTGSEQFF. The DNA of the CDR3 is TGTGCCAGCAGCAGGGTACGGACAGGGAGCGAGCAGTTCTTC.

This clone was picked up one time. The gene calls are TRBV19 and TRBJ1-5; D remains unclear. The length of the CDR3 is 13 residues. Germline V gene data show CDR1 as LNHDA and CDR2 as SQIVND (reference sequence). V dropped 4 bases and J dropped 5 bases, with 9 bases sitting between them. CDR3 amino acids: CASSTQIDQPQHF. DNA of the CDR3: TGTGCCAGTAGTACGCAGATTGATCAGCCCCAGCATTTT.

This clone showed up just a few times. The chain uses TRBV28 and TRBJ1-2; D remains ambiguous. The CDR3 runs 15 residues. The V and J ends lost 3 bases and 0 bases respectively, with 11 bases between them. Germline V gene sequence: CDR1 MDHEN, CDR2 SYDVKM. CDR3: CASSFVAGANYGYTF. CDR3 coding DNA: TGTGCCAGCAGTTTCGTGGCGGGAGCTAACTATGGCTACACCTTC.

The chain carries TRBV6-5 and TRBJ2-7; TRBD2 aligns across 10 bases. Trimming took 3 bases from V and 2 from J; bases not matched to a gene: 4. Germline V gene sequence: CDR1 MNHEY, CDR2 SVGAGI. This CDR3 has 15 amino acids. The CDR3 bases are TGTGCCAGCAGTTATATAGCGGGAGGTCCCTACGAGCAGTACTTC. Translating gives CASSYIAGGPYEQYF.

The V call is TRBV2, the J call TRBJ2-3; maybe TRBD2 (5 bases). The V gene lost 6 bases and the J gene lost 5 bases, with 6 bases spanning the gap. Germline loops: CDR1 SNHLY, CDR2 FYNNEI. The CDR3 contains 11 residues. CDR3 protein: CASRGEDTQYF. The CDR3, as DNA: TGTGCCAGCAGGGGAGAAGATACGCAGTATTTT.

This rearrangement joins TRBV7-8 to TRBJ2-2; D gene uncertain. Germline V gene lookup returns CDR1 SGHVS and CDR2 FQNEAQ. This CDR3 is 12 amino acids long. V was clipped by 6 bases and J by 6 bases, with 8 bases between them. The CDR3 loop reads CASSKAAGELFF. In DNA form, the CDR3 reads TGTGCCAGCAGTAAGGCGGCCGGGGAGCTGTTTTTT.

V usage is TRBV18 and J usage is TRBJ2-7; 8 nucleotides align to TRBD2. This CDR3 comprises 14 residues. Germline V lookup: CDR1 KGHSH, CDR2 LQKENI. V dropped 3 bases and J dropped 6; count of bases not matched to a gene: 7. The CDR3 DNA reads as TGTGCCAGCTCACCGCAGCGGGAGTTTGGCGAGCAGTACTTC. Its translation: CASSPQREFGEQYF.

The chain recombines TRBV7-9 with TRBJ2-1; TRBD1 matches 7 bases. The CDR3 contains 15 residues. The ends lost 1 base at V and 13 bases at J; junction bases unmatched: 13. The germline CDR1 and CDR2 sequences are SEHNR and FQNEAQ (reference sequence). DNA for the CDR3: TGTGCCAGCAGCTTAGGGGACAGTCTGACCGTGGAACAGTTCTTC. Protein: CASSLGDSLTVEQFF. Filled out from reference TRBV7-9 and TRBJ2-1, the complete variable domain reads DTGVSQNPRHKITKRGQNVTFRCDPISEHNRLYWYRQTLGQGPEFLTYFQNEAQLEKSRLLSDRFSAERPKGSFSTLEIQRTEQGDSAMYLCASSLGDSLTVEQFFGPGTRLTVL.

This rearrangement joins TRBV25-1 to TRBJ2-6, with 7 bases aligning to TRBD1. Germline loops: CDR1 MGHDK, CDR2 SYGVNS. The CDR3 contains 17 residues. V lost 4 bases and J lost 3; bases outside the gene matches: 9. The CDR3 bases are TGTGCCAGCAGTGGACAGGGTTTTTCGAGTGGGGCCAACGTCCTGACTTTC. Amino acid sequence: CASSGQGFSSGANVLTF.

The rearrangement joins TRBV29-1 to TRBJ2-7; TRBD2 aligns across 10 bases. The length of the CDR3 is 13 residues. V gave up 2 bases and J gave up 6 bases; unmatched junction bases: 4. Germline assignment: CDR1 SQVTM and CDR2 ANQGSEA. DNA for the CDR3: TGCAGCGTTGAACTAGCGGGAGCGGGCGAGCAGTACTTC. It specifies CSVELAGAGEQYF.

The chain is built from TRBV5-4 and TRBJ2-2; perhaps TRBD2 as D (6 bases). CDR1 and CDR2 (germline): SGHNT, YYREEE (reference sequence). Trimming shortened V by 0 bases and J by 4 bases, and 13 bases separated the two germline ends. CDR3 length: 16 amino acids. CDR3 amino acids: CASSLAGSSITGELFF. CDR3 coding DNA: TGTGCCAGCAGCTTGGCCGGGAGTAGTATCACCGGGGAGCTGTTTTTT. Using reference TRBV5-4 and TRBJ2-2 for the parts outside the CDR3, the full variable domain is ETGVTQSPTHLIKTRGQQVTLRCSSQSGHNTVSWYQQALGQGPQFIFQYYREEENGRGNFPPRFSGLQFPNYSSELNVNALELDDSALYLCASSLAGSSITGELFFGEGSRLTVL.

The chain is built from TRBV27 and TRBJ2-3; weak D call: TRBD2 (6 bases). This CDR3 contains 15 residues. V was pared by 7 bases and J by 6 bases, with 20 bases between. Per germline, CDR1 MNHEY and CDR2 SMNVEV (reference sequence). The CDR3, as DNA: TGTGCCAGCACCCTCCGGGGGATTGGCTCCGATACGCAGTATTTT. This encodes CASTLRGIGSDTQYF.

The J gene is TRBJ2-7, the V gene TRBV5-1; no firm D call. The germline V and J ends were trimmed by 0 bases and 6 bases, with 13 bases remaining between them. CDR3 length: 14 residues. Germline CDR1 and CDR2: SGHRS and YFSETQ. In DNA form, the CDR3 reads TGCGCCAGCAGCTTGGCCGCCACTAAGAGCGAGCAGTACTTC. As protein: CASSLAATKSEQYF.

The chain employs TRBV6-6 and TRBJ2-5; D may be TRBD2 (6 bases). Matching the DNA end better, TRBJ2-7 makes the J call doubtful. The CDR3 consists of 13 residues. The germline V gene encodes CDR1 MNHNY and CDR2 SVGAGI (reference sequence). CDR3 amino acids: CASSYPGTYEQYF. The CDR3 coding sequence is TGTGCCAGCAGTTACCCGGGGACTTACGAGCAGTACTTC.

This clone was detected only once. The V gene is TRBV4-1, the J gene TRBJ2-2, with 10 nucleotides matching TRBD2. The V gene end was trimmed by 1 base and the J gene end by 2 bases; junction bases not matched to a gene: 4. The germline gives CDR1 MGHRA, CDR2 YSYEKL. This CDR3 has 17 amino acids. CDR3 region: CASSQVGTSVNTGELFF. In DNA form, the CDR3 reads TGCGCCAGCAGCCAAGTTGGGACTAGCGTAAACACCGGGGAGCTGTTTTTT.

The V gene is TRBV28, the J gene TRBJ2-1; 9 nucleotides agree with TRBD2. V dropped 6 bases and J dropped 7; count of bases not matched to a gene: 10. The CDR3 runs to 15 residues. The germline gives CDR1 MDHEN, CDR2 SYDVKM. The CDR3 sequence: CASSSPAGGVNEQFF. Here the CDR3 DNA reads TGTGCCAGCAGCTCCCCAGCGGGAGGAGTGAATGAGCAGTTCTTC.

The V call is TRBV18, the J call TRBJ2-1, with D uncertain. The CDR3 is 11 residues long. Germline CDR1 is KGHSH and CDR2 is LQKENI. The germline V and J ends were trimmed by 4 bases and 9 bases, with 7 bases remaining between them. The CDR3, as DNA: TGTGCCAGCTCACTAGATGTTGAGCAGTTCTTC. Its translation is CASSLDVEQFF.

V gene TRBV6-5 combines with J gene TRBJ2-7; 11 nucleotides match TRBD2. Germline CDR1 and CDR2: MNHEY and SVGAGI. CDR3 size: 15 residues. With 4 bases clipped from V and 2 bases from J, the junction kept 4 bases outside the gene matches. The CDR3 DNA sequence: TGTGCCAGCAGTTCCCTTAGCGGGAGGGCCTACGAGCAGTACTTC. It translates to CASSSLSGRAYEQYF.

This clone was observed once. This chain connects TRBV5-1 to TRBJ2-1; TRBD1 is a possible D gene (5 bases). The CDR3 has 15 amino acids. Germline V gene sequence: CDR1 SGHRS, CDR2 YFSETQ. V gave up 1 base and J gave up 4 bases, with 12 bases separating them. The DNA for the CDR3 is TGCGCCAGCAGCTTGTTAGACAGTCTGTACAATGAGCAGTTCTTC. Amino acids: CASSLLDSLYNEQFF. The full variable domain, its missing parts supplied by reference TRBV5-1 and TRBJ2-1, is KAGVTQTPRYLIKTRGQQVTLSCSPISGHRSVSWYQQTPGQGLQFLFEYFSETQRNKGNFPGRFSGRQFSNSRSEMNVSTLELGDSALYLCASSLLDSLYNEQFFGPGTRLTVL.

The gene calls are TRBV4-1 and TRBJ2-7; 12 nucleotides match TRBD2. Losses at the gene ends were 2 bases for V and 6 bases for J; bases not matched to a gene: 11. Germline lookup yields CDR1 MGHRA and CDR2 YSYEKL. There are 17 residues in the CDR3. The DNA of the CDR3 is TGCGCCAGCAGCCAATTGGACACGTGGACTAGCGGGGTCGAGCAGTACTTC. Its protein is CASSQLDTWTSGVEQYF.

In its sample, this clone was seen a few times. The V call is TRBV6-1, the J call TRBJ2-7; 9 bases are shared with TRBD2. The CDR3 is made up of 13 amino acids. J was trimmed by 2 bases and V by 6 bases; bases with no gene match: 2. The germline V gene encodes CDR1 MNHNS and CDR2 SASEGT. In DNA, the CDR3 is TGTGCCAGCAGAGGACTAGCGACCTACGAGCAGTACTTC. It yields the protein CASRGLATYEQYF.

Written as DNA, the CDR3 is TGTGCCAGCAGCAGAGGGACAACCGGGGAGCTGTTTTTT. Its protein is CASSRGTTGELFF. The genes are TRBV11-2 and TRBJ2-2, with D perhaps matching TRBD1 (6 bases). The germline gives CDR1 SGHAT, CDR2 FQNNGV. Deletions cut 5 bases from V and 5 bases from J, with 9 bases between. The CDR3 runs to 13 residues.

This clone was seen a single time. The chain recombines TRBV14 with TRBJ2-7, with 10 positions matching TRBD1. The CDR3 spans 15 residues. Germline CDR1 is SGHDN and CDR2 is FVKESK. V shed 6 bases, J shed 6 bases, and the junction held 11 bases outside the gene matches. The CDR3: CASRLSGQGLFEQYF. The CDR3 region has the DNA TGTGCCAGCAGACTATCGGGACAGGGGCTTTTCGAGCAGTACTTC.

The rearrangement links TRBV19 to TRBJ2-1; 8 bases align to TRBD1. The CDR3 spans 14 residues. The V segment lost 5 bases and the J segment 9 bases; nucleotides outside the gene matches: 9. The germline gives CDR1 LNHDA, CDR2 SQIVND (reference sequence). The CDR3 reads CASSPSGQGGEQFF. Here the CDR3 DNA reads TGTGCCAGTAGTCCTTCCGGACAGGGAGGTGAGCAGTTCTTC.